This TCR beta chain was captured by sequencing in a study of control samples from healthy donors and cancer patients (dated by TCRdb to between 2020 and 2021). In the case of this clone: The antigen this receptor binds is unknown. No base qualities exist here, and no much larger clone lies one base off it.

The CDR3, cysteine through phenylalanine, is 16 amino acids long. Solely the CDR3 DNA is kept, with 48 bases framed from the first base. The germline V gene provides CDR1 SGDLS and CDR2 YYNGEE. V is shortened by 1 base, J by 0 bases, and the region joining them spans 11 bases. The library was made by the immunoSEQ multiplex PCR assay. Held by TCRdb, this immuneACCESS table contains in-frame sequences only and omits some clones. Under half of the omission traces to an unresolved V gene where checked; the cause of the rest is unknown. For this sample there are about 160,000 clones; 80% to 95% appear just once. More than 4.5% of the sample lies in the top ten.

The specimen was blood. This sequence uses TRBV9 and TRBJ2-1, with a weak D call of TRBD2 (6 bases match). This sequence was found in a man aged 18 to 30 in good health. At the DNA level, the sequence is TGTGCCAGCAGCGTATCGCGGGGCCGCTCCTACAATGAGCAGTTCTTC. Its amino acids are CASSVSRGRSYNEQFF.